This TCR beta chain was documented in a study of blood T cells in healthy people across ages. The V gene end was trimmed by 7 bases and the J gene end by 0 bases; junction bases not matched to a gene: 22. The CDR3 runs 20 residues. This clonotype was seen a single time. The target antigen is unknown. Study results and limitations: Per million T cells, TCR beta diversity dropped roughly linearly as age increased. Expanded clonotype changes were possibly confounded by unknown donor CMV status.

Drawn from each donor were approximately 9.2 milliliters of peripheral blood. The use of a sample-barcoded 5' primer and a J-beta primer mix characterized a second PCR of about 7 to 12 cycles. Carrying 12 random nucleotides, a template-switch adaptor labeled each individual cDNA molecule. TCRdb redid the calling of the 5' RACE reads with MiXCR, one entry per CDR3 protein. Of over 1,500,000 distinct CDR3 sequences detected, approximately 40% appear once; the ten largest clones hold roughly 23%. This TCR was recovered from a human donor in good health. The chain couples TRBV12-3 or TRBV12-4 to TRBJ2-3, with 7 positions matching TRBD1. Sequenced material: blood. The CDR3 nucleotides are TGTGCCAGCACCTACGAACAGGGGATACGAGAATATCATAGCACAGATACGCAGTATTTT. It specifies CASTYEQGIREYHSTDTQYF.